The 14 T cell receptor beta chains below all came from one sample that was sequenced in a study of cytomegalovirus exposure and HLA in healthy donors. PCR used 60 Vbeta primers and 13 Jbeta primers. TCRdb keeps only in-frame clones here, not all; method: immunoSEQ multiplex PCR. Among roughly 110,000 clones, 82% were seen once, and the ten largest hold 2.7%. The sample taken for sequencing was PBMCs. Receptors originate from a man aged 30-40 years in good health and CMV-seropositive.

This chain connects TRBV7-6 to TRBJ1-5; TRBD1 aligns across 9 bases. Germline CDR1 and CDR2: SGHVS and FNYEAQ. The J segment lost 1 base and the V segment lost 1 base, leaving 5 bases of the junction unmatched. The CDR3 totals 17 residues. CDR3 in amino acids: CASSLEGTGRSNQPQHF. DNA for the CDR3: TGTGCCAGCAGCTTAGAAGGGACAGGGCGAAGCAATCAGCCCCAGCATTTT.

This rearrangement joins TRBV19 to TRBJ1-1; D possibly corresponds to TRBD1 (5 bases). The CDR3 length is 13 residues. V was shortened by 3 bases and J by 4 bases, with 9 bases between the two germline ends. CDR1 and CDR2 from the germline V gene are LNHDA and SQIVND (reference sequence). CDR3 in DNA: TGTGCCAGTAGTATTGAAGGGGCCACTGAAGCTTTCTTT. Its protein product is CASSIEGATEAFF.

This chain joins TRBV9 and TRBJ1-3, with no clear D. Per the germline V gene, CDR1 is SGDLS and CDR2 is YYNGEE. The CDR3 totals 17 residues. Deletions cut 4 bases from V and 0 bases from J, with 17 bases between. CDR3 protein: CASSPRRLLSSGNTIYF. CDR3 DNA sequence: TGTGCCAGCAGCCCCCGCAGACTTTTAAGCTCTGGAAACACCATATATTTT.

The V gene is TRBV27, the J gene TRBJ1-1; TRBD1 matches at 8 bases. With 3 bases clipped from V and 4 bases from J, the junction kept 4 bases outside the gene matches. The germline CDR1 and CDR2 sequences are MNHEY and SMNVEV (reference sequence). The CDR3 is 14 amino acids. As DNA, the CDR3 is TGTGCCAGCAGTTTCTACAGGGGGGGCACTGAAGCTTTCTTT. Residues: CASSFYRGGTEAFF.

V gene TRBV11-2 combines with J gene TRBJ1-1, with D maybe TRBD1 (5 bases). V was trimmed by 2 bases and J by 4 bases, leaving 11 bases between them. Germline V CDR1 and CDR2: SGHAT, FQNNGV. The CDR3 spans 14 residues. The CDR3 loop reads CASSLSSRGTEAFF. CDR3 coding DNA: TGTGCCAGCAGCTTATCCTCAAGGGGCACTGAAGCTTTCTTT.

The count of this clone is one. The V and J genes are TRBV30 and TRBJ1-1; TRBD1 matches 11 bases. The CDR3 spans 13 residues. The J segment lost 5 bases and the V segment lost 8 bases, leaving 7 bases of the junction unmatched. Looked up from germline, CDR1 is GTSNPN and CDR2 is SVGIG (reference sequence). The CDR3: CAQRTGGFTEAFF. The CDR3 bases are TGTGCCCAAAGGACAGGGGGCTTTACTGAAGCTTTCTTT.

This clone was detected only once. The chain has TRBV10-3 and TRBJ2-5; TRBD1 might be the D (5 bases). Germline CDR1 and CDR2: ENHRY and SYGVKD. CDR3 length equals 14 residues. Trimming took 2 bases from V and 2 from J, leaving 9 bases between them. The CDR3 sequence: CAISERREQETQYF. The CDR3 nucleotides are TGTGCCATCAGTGAGCGCAGGGAACAAGAGACCCAGTACTTC.

V gene TRBV11-3 combines with J gene TRBJ1-2, with 9 bases identical to TRBD1. The CDR3 runs to 16 residues. Germline values: CDR1 SGHNT, CDR2 YENEEA. V was clipped by 6 bases and J by 6 bases; unmatched bases: 14. The CDR3 region is CASSHGRDRVLNGYTF. The CDR3 nucleotides read TGTGCCAGCAGTCACGGCCGGGACAGGGTGTTGAATGGCTACACCTTC. The full variable domain, with the rest looked up from reference TRBV11-3 and TRBJ1-2, is EAGVVQSPRYKIIEKKQPVAFWCNPISGHNTLYWYLQNLGQGPELLIRYENEEAVDDSQLPKDRFSAERLKGVDSTLKIQPAELGDSAVYLCASSHGRDRVLNGYTFGSGTRLTVV.

This clone was counted a few times. The chain joins TRBV4-1 to TRBJ1-3; 10 bases line up with TRBD1. Trimming at V came to 0 bases and at J to 4 bases, leaving 3 bases not matched to a gene. Germline V gene data show CDR1 as MGHRA and CDR2 as YSYEKL. The CDR3 is 16 amino acids. CDR3 coding DNA: TGCGCCAGCAGCCAAGATACGGGACAGGGGGGAAACACCATATATTTT. Translated, it gives CASSQDTGQGGNTIYF.

Here the CDR3 reads CASSLDLRDTIYF. The CDR3 bases are TGCGCCAGCAGCTTGGACCTACGAGACACCATATATTTT. The chain links TRBV5-1 to TRBJ1-3; no clear D. With 0 bases removed from V and 8 bases from J, the gap between germline ends came to 9 bases. CDR3 size: 13 residues. Germline V gene data show CDR1 as SGHRS and CDR2 as YFSETQ.

Note on this clone: Mismatch with germline at one junction end may stem from a read error. The genes are TRBV7-9 and TRBJ2-7; TRBD2 might be the D (5 bases). CDR1 is SEHNR and CDR2 is FQNEAQ in the germline V gene (reference sequence). This CDR3 comprises 14 residues. The chain's CDR3 is CSSSSNGNDFLWYF. In nucleotides, the CDR3 is TGTTCCAGCAGCTCCAACGGGAACGATTTTTTATGGTACTTC.

V usage is TRBV6-5 and J usage is TRBJ2-1; 9 nucleotides align to TRBD2. Losses at the gene ends were 6 bases for V and 11 bases for J; bases not matched to a gene: 5. The CDR3 spans 12 residues. CDR1 is MNHEY, CDR2 SVGAGI, per germline. The CDR3 loop reads CASSISGGKQFF. In nucleotides, the CDR3 is TGTGCCAGCAGCATTAGCGGGGGCAAGCAGTTCTTC.

The chain is built from TRBV2 and TRBJ2-1; the match to TRBD2 covers 10 bases. The V and J ends lost 5 bases and 4 bases, in that order; junction bases with no gene match: 8. Germline V gene data show CDR1 as SNHLY and CDR2 as FYNNEI. There are 16 residues in the CDR3. The CDR3 reads CASSRISGGGYNEQFF. CDR3 in DNA: TGTGCCAGCAGTCGGATCAGCGGGGGGGGATACAATGAGCAGTTCTTC.

This sequence joins TRBV2 and TRBJ2-5; TRBD1 matches at 8 bases. Losses at the gene ends were 1 base for V and 4 bases for J; bases not matched to a gene: 2. Germline CDR1 SNHLY, CDR2 FYNNEI. The CDR3 extends over 14 amino acids. The chain's CDR3 is CASSEDRGRETQYF. The CDR3 coding sequence is TGTGCCAGCAGTGAAGACAGGGGGAGAGAGACCCAGTACTTC.